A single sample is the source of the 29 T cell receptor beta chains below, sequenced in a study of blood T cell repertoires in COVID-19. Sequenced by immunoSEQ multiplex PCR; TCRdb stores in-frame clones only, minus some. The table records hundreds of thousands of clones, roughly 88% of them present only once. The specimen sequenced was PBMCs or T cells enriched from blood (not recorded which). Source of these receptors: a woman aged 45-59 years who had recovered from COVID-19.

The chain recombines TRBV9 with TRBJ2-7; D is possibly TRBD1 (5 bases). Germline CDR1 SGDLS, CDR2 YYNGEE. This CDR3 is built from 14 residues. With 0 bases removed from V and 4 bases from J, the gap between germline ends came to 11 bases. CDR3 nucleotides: TGTGCCAGCAGCGTAGGAGACAGCCCTTACGAGCAGTACTTC. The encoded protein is CASSVGDSPYEQYF.

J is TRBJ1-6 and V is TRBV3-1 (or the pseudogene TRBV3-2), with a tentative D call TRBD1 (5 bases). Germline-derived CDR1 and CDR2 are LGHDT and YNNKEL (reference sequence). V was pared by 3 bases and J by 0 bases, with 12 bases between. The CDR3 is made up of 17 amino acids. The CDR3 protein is CASSQGTAASYNSPLHF. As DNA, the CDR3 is TGTGCCAGCAGCCAGGGGACTGCGGCCTCCTATAATTCACCCCTCCACTTT.

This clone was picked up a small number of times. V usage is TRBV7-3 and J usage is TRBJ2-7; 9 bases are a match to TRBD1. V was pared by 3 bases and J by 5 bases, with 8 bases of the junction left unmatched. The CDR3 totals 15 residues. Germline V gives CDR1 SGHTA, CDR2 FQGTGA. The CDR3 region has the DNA TGTGCCAGCAGCTTGAGCAGGACAGGGGATGACGAGCAGTACTTC. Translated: CASSLSRTGDDEQYF.

CDR3: CASSPLRGIHYEQYF. The CDR3 bases are TGTGCCAGCAGTCCCTTACGCGGAATACACTACGAGCAGTACTTC. The chain uses TRBV27 and TRBJ2-7; D gene ambiguous. Germline V CDR1 and CDR2: MNHEY, SMNVEV (reference sequence). This CDR3 is built from 15 residues. The V end was cut by 5 bases, the J end by 3 bases, with 17 bases between.

CDR3: CASAGGTSAYNEQFF. The CDR3 nucleotides are TGTGCCAGCGCGGGGGGGACTAGCGCCTACAATGAGCAGTTCTTC. The chain couples TRBV5-4 to TRBJ2-1; 10 bases line up with TRBD2. V was pared by 7 bases and J by 2 bases, with 6 bases of the junction left unmatched. Germline assignment: CDR1 SGHNT and CDR2 YYREEE (reference sequence). The CDR3 loop spans 15 amino acids.

The CDR3 nucleotides are TGTGCCAGCAGCGCGGGACAGGGGGGAGCCTACGAGCAGTACTTC. This translates into CASSAGQGGAYEQYF. This chain uses TRBV7-6 with TRBJ2-7, with TRBD1 matching over 11 bases. Germline CDR1 is SGHVS and CDR2 is FNYEAQ. V dropped 5 bases and J dropped 2; count of bases not matched to a gene: 5. The CDR3 has 15 amino acids.

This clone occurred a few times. The CDR3 DNA reads TGTGCCAGCAGCTTCAGTGGGCGTATGTTTTTT. Amino acid sequence: CASSFSGRMFF. V is TRBV5-6 and J is TRBJ2-2; D is ambiguous. The CDR3 sequence is 11 residues long. V lost 2 bases and J lost 15, with 11 bases in between. Germline CDR1 reads SGHDT; CDR2 reads YYEEEE.

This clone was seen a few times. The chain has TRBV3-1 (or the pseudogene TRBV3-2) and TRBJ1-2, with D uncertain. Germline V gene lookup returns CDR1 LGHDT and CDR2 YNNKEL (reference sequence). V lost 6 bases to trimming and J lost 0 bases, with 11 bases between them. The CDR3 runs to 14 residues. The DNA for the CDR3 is TGTGCCAGCAGTCGGACTGAGTCTAACTATGGCTACACCTTC. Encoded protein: CASSRTESNYGYTF.

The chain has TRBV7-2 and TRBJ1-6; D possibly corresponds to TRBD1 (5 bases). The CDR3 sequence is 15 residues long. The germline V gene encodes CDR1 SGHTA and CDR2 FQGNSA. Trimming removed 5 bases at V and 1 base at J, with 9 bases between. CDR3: CASSPGGSYNSPLHF. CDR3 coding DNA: TGTGCCAGCAGCCCGGGGGGATCCTATAATTCACCCCTCCACTTT.

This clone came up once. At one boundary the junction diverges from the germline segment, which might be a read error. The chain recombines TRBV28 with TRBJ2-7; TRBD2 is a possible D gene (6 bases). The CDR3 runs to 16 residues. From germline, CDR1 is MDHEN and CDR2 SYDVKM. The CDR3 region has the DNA TGTGCCAGCAGCTTAACAAACCCCCCTCGGGAGCACCTTCTAGGCTTC. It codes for CASSLTNPPREHLLGF. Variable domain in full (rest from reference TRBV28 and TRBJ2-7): DVKVTQSSRYLVKRTGEKVFLECVQDMDHENMFWYRQDPGLGLRLIYFSYDVKMKEKGDIPEGYSVSREKKERFSLILESASTNQTSMYLCASSLTNPPREHLLGFGPGTRLTVT.

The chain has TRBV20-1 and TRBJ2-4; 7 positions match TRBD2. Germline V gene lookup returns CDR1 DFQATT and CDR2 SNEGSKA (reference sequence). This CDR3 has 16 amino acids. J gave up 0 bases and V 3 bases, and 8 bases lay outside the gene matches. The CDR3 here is CSASGLAVIAKNIQYF. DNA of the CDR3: TGCAGTGCTAGTGGTCTAGCGGTGATAGCCAAAAACATTCAGTACTTC.

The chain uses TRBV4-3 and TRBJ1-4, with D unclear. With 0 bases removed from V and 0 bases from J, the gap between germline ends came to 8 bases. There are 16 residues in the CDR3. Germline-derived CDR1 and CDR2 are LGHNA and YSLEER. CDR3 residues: CASSQDRGATNEKLFF. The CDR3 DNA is TGCGCCAGCAGCCAAGATCGAGGTGCAACTAATGAAAAACTGTTTTTT.

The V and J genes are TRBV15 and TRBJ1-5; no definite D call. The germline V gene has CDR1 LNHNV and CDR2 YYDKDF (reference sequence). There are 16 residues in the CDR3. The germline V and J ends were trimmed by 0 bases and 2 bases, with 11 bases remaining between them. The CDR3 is CATSREGARGNQPQHF. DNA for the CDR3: TGTGCCACCAGCAGAGAAGGAGCTCGGGGCAATCAGCCCCAGCATTTT. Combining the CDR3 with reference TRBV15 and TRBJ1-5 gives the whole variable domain DAMVIQNPRYQVTQFGKPVTLSCSQTLNHNVMYWYQQKSSQAPKLLFHYYDKDFNNEADTPDNFQSRRPNTSFCFLDIRSPGLGDTAMYLCATSREGARGNQPQHFGDGTRLSIL.

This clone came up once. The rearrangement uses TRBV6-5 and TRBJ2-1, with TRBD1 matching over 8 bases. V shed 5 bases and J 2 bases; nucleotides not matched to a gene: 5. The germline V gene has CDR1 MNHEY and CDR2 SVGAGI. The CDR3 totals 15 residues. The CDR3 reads CASSTGQGTYNEQFF. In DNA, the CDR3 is TGTGCCAGCAGTACCGGACAGGGTACCTACAATGAGCAGTTCTTC.

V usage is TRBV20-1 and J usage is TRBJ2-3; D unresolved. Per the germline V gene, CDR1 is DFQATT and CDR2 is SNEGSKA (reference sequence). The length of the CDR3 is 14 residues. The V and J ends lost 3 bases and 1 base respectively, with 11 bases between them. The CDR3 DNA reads TGCAGTGCTAGTAGGCCCAGCGGCACAGATACGCAGTATTTT. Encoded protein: CSASRPSGTDTQYF.

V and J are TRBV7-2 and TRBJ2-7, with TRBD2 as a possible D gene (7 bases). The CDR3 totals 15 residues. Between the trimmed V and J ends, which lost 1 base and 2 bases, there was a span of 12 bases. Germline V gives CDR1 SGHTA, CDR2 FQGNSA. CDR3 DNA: TGTGCCAGCAGCTTAGGTTTGGGGGGGCCCTACGAGCAGTACTTC. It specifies CASSLGLGGPYEQYF.

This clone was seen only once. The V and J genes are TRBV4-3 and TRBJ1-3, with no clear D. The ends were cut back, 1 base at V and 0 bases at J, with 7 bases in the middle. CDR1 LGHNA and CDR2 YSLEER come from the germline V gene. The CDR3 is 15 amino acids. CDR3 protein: CASSQAESSGNTIYF. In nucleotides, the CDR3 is TGCGCCAGCAGCCAAGCGGAGAGCTCTGGAAACACCATATATTTT.

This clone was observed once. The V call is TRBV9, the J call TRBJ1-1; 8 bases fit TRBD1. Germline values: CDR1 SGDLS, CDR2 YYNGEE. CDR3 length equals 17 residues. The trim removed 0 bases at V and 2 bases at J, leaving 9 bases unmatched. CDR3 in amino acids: CASSVGRTGNPNTEAFF. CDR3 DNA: TGTGCCAGCAGCGTAGGGAGGACAGGGAACCCAAACACTGAAGCTTTCTTT.

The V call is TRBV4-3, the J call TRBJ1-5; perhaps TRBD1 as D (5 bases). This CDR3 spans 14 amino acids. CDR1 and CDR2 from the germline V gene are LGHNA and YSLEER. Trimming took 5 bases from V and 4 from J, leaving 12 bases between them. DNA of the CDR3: TGCGCCAGCAGCGCGGACATAGGGAATCAGCCCCAGCATTTT. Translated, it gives CASSADIGNQPQHF.

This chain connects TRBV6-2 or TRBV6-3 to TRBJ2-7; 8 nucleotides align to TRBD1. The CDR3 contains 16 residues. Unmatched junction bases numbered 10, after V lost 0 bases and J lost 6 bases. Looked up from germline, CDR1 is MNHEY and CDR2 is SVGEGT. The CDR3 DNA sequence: TGTGCCAGCAGTTACTCCTCCCAGGGGGCCCGTCGCGAGCAGTACTTC. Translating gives CASSYSSQGARREQYF.

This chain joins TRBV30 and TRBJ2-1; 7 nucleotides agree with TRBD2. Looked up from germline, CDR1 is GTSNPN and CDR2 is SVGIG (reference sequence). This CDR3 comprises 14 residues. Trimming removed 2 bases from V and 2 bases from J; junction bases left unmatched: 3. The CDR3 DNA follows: TGTGCCTGGAGTTTGGGGGGGGCCTACAATGAGCAGTTCTTC. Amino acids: CAWSLGGAYNEQFF.

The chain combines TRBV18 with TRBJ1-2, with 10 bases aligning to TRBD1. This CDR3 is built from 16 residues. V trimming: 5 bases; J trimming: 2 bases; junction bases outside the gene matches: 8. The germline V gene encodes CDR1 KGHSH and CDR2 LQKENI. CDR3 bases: TGTGCCAGCTCAACGGGACAGGGGATAGGAAACTATGGCTACACCTTC. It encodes CASSTGQGIGNYGYTF. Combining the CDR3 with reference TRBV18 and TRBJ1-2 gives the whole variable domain NAGVMQNPRHLVRRRGQEARLRCSPMKGHSHVYWYRQLPEEGLKFMVYLQKENIIDESGMPKERFSAEFPKEGPSILRIQQVVRGDSAAYFCASSTGQGIGNYGYTFGSGTRLTVV.

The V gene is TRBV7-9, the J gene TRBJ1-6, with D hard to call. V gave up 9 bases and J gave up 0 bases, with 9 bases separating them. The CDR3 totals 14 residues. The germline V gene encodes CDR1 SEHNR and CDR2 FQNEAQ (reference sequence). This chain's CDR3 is CASTQSSYNSPLHF. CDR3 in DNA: TGTGCCAGTACACAGAGCTCCTATAATTCACCCCTCCACTTT.

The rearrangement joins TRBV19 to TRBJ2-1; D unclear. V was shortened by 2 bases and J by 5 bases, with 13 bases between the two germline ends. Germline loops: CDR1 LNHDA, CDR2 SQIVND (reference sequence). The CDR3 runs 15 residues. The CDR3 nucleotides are TGTGCCAGTAGTATAATCCTAGAACCCAACAATGAGCAGTTCTTC. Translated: CASSIILEPNNEQFF.

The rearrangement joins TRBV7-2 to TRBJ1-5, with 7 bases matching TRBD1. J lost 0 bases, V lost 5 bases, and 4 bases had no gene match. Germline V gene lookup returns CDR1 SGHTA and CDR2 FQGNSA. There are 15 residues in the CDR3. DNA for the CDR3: TGTGCCAGCAGCGGAGGGACAGTTAGCAATCAGCCCCAGCATTTT. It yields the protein CASSGGTVSNQPQHF.

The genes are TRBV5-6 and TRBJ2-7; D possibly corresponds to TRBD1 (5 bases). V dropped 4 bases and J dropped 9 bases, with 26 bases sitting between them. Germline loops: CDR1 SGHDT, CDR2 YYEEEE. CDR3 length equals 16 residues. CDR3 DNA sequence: TGTGCCAGCAGCCTGAGTTCCACAGGTTTGAGAATAGGGCAGTACTTC. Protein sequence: CASSLSSTGLRIGQYF. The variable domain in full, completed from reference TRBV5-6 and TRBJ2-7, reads DAGVTQSPTHLIKTRGQQVTLRCSPKSGHDTVSWYQQALGQGPQFIFQYYEEEERQRGNFPDRFSGHQFPNYSSELNVNALLLGDSALYLCASSLSSTGLRIGQYFGPGTRLTVT.

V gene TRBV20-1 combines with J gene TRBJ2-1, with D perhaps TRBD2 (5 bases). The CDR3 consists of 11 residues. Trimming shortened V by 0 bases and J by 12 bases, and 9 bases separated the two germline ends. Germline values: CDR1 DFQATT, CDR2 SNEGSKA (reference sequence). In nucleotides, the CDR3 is TGCAGTGCTAGAGATACTAGGAGGCAGTTCTTC. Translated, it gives CSARDTRRQFF.

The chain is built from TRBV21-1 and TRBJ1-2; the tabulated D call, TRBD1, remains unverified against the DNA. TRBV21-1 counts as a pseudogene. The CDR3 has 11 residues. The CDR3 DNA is TGTGCCAGCAGCAAGCAGTCGGGCTACACCTTC. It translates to CASSKQSGYTF.

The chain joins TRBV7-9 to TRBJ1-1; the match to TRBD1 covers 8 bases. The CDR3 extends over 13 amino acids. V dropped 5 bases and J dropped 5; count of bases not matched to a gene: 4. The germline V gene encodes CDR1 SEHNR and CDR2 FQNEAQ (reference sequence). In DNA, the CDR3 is TGTGCCAGCAGCGACAGGGGTCATACTGAAGCTTTCTTT. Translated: CASSDRGHTEAFF.